What follows is one TCR beta chain and its context. Seattle-derived patients entered the study during active infection and were followed longitudinally. Germline CDR1 reads SEHNR; CDR2 reads FQNEAQ (reference sequence). The V and J ends lost 5 bases and 1 base respectively, with 5 bases between them. The CDR3 loop spans 12 amino acids. The data originate from a study of blood T cell repertoires in COVID-19. TCRdb's copy holds only in-frame clones and misses some; the assay was immunoSEQ multiplex PCR. This sample has about 110,000 clones, with over 60% found just once. The clonotype comes from an elderly man with COVID-19, enrolled during active disease. The sequencing sample was made of peripheral blood. The chain has TRBV7-9 and TRBJ1-2; D gene uncertain. CDR3 protein: CASSLLNYGYTF. The CDR3 DNA sequence: TGTGCCAGCAGCCTCCTTAACTATGGCTACACCTTC.